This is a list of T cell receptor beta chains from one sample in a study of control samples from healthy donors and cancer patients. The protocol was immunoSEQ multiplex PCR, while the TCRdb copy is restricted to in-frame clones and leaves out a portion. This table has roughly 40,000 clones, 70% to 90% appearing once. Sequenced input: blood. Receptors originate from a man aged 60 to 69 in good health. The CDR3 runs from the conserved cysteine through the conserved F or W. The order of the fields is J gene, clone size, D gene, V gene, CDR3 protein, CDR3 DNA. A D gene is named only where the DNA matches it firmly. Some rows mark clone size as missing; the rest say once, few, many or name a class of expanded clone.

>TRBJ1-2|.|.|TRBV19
CASSIVGGGYTF
TGTGCCAGTAGTATTGTAGGCGGAGGCTACACCTTC
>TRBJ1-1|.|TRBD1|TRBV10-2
CASSERTGGRAFF
TGCGCCAGCAGTGAGCGGACAGGGGGCAGAGCTTTCTTT
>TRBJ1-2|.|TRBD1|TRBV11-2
CASSSGQGGYTF
TGTGCCAGCAGCTCAGGACAGGGTGGCTACACCTTC
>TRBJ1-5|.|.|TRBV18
CASSTAWGNQPQHF
TGTGCCAGCTCGACAGCCTGGGGCAATCAGCCCCAGCATTTT
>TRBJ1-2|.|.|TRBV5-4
CASSLDTFNYGYTF
TGTGCCAGCAGCTTGGACACCTTTAACTATGGCTACACCTTC
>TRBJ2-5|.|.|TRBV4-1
CASSQGPRTVGASQYF
TGCGCCAGCAGCCAAGGACCAAGGACTGTCGGAGCGAGCCAGTACTTC
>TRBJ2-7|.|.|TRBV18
CASSPRGGGHLNEQYF
TGTGCCAGCTCACCCAGGGGGGGCGGACATCTTAACGAGCAGTACTTC
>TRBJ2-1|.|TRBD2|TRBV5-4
CASSLGPSGGATEQFF
TGTGCCAGCAGCTTGGGTCCCAGCGGGGGGGCGACTGAGCAGTTCTTC
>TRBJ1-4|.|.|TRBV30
CAWRLVGTHLFF
TGTGCCTGGAGGTTAGTCGGGACTCATCTGTTTTTT
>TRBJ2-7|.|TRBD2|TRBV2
CASSAKLAGGRHEQYF
TGTGCCAGCAGTGCCAAACTAGCGGGGGGGCGGCACGAGCAGTACTTC
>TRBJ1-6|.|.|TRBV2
CASSESRTSSYNSPLHF
TGTGCCAGCAGTGAGTCCAGGACGAGCTCCTATAATTCACCCCTCCACTTT
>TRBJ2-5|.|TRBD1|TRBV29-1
CSVETGGQTQYF
TGCAGCGTTGAGACAGGGGGGCAGACCCAGTACTTC
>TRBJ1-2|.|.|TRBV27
CASSFRGSYYGYTF
TGTGCCAGCAGTTTCAGGGGCTCGTACTATGGCTACACCTTC
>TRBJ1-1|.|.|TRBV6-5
CASSWDSRALNTEAFF
TGTGCCAGCAGTTGGGACTCCCGGGCCTTGAACACTGAAGCTTTCTTT
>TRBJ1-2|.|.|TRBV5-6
CASSLSRGLGGGYTF
TGTGCCAGCAGCTTGTCCCGGGGCCTGGGAGGGGGCTACACCTTC
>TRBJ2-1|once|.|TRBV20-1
CSASGGATYNEQFF
TGCAGTGCTAGTGGGGGAGCCACCTACAATGAGCAGTTCTTC
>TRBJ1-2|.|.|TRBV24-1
CATSDLTRDYGYTF
TGTGCCACCAGTGATTTGACGAGGGACTATGGCTACACCTTC
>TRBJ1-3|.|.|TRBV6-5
CASNLIPGGNTIYF
TGTGCCAGCAACTTAATCCCGGGGGGAAACACCATATATTTT